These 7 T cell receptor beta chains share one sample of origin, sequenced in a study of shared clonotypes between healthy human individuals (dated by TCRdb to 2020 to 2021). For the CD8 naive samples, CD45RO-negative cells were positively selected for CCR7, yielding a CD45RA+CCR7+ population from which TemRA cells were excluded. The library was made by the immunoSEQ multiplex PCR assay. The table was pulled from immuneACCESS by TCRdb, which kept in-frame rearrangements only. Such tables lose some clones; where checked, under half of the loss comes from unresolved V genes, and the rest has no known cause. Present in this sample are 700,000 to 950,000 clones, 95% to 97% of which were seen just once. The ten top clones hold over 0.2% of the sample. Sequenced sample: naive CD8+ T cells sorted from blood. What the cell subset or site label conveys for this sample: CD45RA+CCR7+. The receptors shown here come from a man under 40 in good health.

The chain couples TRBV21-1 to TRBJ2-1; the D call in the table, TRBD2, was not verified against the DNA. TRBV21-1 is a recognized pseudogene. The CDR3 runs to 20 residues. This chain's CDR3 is CASRKGLAGVPLTMLNEQFF. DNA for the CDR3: TGTGCCAGCAGGAAGGGACTAGCGGGAGTCCCCTTAACTATGCTTAATGAGCAGTTCTTC.

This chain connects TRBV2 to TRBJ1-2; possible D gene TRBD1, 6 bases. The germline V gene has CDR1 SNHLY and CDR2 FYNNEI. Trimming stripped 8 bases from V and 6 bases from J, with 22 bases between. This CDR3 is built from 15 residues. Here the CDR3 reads CASRRTEAGHDGYTF. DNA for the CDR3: TGTGCCAGCCGACGGACGGAGGCGGGACACGATGGCTACACCTTC.

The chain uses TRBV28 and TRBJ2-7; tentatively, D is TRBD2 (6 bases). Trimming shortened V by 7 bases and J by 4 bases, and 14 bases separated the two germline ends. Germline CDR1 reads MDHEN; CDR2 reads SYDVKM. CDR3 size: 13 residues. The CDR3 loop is CASNRPGGYEQYF. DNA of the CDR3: TGTGCCAGCAATCGGCCTGGGGGGTACGAGCAGTACTTC.

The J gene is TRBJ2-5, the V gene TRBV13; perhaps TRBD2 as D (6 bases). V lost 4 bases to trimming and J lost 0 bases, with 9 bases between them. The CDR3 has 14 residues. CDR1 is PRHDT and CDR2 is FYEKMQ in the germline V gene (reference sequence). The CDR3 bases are TGTGCCAGCAGCTCACGGGGGAACCAAGAGACCCAGTACTTC. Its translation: CASSSRGNQETQYF.

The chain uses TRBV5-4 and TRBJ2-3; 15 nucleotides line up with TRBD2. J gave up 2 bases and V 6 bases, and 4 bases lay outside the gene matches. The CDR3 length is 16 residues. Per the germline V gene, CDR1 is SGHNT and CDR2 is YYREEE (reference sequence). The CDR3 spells CASTGTSGRNTDTQYF. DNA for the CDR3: TGTGCCAGCACCGGGACTAGCGGGAGGAACACAGATACGCAGTATTTT.

CDR3 sequence (DNA): TGTGCCAGCAGTGAAGAGGTGGGGCGAAACACTGAAGCTTTCTTT. It translates to CASSEEVGRNTEAFF. V gene TRBV2 combines with J gene TRBJ1-1; D possibly corresponds to TRBD1 (5 bases). CDR1 is SNHLY, CDR2 FYNNEI, per germline. The CDR3 runs 15 residues. V shed 1 base and J shed 2 bases, with 11 bases lying between them.

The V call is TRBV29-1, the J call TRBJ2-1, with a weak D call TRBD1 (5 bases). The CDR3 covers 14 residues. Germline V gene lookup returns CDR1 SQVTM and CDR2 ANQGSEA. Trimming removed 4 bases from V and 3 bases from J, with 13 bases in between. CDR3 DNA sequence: TGCAGCGTTGGCCAGGACAATAGCTACAATGAGCAGTTCTTC. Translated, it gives CSVGQDNSYNEQFF.